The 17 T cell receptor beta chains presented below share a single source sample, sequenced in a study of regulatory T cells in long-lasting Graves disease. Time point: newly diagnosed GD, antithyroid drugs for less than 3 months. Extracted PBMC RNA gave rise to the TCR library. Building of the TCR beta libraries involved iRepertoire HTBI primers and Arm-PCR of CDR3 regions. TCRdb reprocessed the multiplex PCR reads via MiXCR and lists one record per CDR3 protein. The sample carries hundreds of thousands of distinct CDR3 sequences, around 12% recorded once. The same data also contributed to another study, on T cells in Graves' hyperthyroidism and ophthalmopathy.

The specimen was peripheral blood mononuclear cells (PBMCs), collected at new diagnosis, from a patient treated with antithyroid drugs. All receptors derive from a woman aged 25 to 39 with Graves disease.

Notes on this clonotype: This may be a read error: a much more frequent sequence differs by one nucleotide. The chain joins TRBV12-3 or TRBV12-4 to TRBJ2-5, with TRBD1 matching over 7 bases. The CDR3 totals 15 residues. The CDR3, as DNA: TGTGCCAGCACCATAAGACAGGGCCCCTACAATGAGCAGTTATTC. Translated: CASTIRQGPYNEQLF.

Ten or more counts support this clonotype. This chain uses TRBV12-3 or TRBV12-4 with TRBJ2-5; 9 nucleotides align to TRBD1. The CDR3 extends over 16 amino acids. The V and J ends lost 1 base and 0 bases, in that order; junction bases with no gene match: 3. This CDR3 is CASSLGDRAYQETQYF. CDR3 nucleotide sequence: TGTGCCAGCAGTTTAGGGGACAGGGCGTACCAAGAGACCCAGTACTTC.

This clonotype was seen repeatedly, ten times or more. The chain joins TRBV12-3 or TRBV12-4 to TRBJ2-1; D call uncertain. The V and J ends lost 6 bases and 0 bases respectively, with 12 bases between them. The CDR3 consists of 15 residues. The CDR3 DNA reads TGTGCCAGCAGAATGACTGGGAACTCCTACAATGAGCAGTTCTTC. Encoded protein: CASRMTGNSYNEQFF.

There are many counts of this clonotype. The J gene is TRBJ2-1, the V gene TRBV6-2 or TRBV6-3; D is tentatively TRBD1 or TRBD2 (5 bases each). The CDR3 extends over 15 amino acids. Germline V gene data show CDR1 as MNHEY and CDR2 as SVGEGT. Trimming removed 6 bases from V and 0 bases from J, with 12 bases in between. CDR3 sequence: CASSRRDASYNEQFF. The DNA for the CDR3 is TGTGCCAGCAGCCGCCGGGACGCCTCCTACAATGAGCAGTTCTTC.

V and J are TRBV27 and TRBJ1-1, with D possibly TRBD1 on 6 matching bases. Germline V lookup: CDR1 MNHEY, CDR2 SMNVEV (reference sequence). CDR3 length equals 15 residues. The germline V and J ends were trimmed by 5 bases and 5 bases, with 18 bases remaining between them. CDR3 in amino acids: CASSALQGGETEAFF. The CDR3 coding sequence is TGTGCCAGCAGTGCCCTACAGGGAGGCGAAACTGAAGCTTTCTTT.

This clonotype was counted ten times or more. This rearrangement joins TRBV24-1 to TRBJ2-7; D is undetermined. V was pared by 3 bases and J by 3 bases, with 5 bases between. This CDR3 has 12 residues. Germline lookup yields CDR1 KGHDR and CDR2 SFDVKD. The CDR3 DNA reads TGTGCCACCAGTGATGACAACTACGAGCAGTACTTC. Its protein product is CATSDDNYEQYF.

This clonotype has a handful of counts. CDR3 DNA sequence: TGTGCCAGCAGTTACTCGAGCAGGGGGTACACTGAAGCTTTCTTT. It yields the protein CASSYSSRGYTEAFF. The chain joins TRBV6-5 to TRBJ1-1; 7 nucleotides line up with TRBD1. The J segment lost 3 bases and the V segment lost 0 bases, leaving 4 bases of the junction unmatched. This CDR3 is built from 15 residues. From germline, CDR1 is MNHEY and CDR2 SVGAGI.

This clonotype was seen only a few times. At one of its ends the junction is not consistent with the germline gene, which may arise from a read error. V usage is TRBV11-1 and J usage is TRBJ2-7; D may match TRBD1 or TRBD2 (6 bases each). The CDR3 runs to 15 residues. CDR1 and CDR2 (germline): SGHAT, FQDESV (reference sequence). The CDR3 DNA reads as TGCGCCAGCAGCCCAGGAGGGGGACCGATCCACGAGCAGTACTTC. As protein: CASSPGGGPIHEQYF.

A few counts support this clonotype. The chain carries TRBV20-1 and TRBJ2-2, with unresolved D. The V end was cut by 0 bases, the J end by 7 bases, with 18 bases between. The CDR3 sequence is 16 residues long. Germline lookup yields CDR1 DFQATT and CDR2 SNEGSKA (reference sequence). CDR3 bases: TGCAGTGCTAGAGATTGGTTGAAGGGTACCGGCGGGGAGCTGTTTTTT. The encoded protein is CSARDWLKGTGGELFF.

CDR3 protein: CASSTNPGPKFYYEQYF. For the CDR3, the DNA is TGTGCCAGCAGCACGAATCCGGGACCTAAATTCTACTACGAGCAGTACTTC. The chain couples TRBV7-9 to TRBJ2-7; D may match TRBD1 or TRBD2 (5 bases each). The V gene's germline CDR1 is SEHNR and CDR2 FQNEAQ (reference sequence). This CDR3 spans 17 amino acids. The germline V and J ends were trimmed by 5 bases and 3 bases, with 23 bases remaining between them.

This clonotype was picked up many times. CDR3 loop: CASRRPANEKLFF. DNA for the CDR3: TGTGCCAGCAGGAGACCGGCTAATGAAAAACTGTTTTTT. The chain is built from TRBV12-3 or TRBV12-4 and TRBJ1-4; unclear D gene. The CDR3 consists of 13 residues. V was pared by 6 bases and J by 3 bases, with 8 bases between.

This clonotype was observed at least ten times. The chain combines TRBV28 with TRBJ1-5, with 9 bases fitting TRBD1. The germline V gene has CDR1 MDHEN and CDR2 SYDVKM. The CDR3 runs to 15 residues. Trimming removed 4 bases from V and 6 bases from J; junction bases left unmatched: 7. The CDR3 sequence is CASSYGTGSGQPQHF. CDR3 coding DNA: TGTGCCAGCAGTTATGGGACAGGGTCCGGTCAGCCCCAGCATTTT.

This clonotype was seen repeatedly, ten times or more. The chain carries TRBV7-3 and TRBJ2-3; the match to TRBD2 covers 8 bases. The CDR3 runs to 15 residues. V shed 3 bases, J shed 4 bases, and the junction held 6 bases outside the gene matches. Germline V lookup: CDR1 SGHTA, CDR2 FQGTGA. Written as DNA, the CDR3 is TGTGCCAGCAGCTTCATAGCGGGACGGGCAGATACGCAGTATTTT. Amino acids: CASSFIAGRADTQYF.

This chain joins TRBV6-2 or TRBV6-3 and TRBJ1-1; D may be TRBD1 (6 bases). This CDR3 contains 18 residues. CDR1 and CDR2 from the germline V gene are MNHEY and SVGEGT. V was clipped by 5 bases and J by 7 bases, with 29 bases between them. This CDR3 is CASSEEECGGPMGCEAFF. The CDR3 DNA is TGTGCCAGCAGTGAGGAGGAGTGTGGGGGGCCCATGGGGTGTGAAGCTTTCTTT.

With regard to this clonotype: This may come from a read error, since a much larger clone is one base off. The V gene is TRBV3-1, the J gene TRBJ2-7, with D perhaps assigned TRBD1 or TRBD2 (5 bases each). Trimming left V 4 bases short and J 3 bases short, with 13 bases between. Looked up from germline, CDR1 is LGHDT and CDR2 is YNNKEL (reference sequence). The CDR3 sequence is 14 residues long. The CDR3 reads CASSRGTDVYEQYF. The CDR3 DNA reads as TGTGCCAGCAGCCGAGGGACGGACGTCTACGAGCAGTACTTC.

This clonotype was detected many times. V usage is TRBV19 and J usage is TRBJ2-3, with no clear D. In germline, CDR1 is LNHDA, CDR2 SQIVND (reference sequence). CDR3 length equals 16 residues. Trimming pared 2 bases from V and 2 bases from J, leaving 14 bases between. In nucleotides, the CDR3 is TGTGCCAGTAGTATATTCCCGGGCAGTATCACAGATACGCAGTATTTT. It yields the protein CASSIFPGSITDTQYF.

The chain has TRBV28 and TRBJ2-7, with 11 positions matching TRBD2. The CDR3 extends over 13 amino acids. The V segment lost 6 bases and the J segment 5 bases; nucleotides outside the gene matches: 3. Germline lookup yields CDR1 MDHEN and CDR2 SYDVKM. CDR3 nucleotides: TGTGCCAGCAGAGAACTAGCGGGAGACGAGCAGTACTTC. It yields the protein CASRELAGDEQYF.